These T cell receptor beta chains were read from a single sample in a study of T cell repertoires in cytomegalovirus infection. These receptors have no known antigen. TCRdb reprocessed the reads via MiXCR and lists one record per CDR3 protein. Of 700,000 to 950,000 distinct CDR3 sequences in the sample, about 33% were seen once. Sequenced material: cultured CD8+ T cells from PBMCs, taken from culture after CMV antigen stimulation. These receptors were collected from a human donor in good health (CMV status not recorded). Some clones in this sample may be carry-over from other donors' samples. Both conserved end residues are part of each CDR3.

V gene	CDR3 length	CDR3 protein
TRBV7-8	20	CASSLARTLQGLLIYTEAFF
TRBV27	20	CASRNLRETSWGGLYNEQFF
TRBV7-9	16	CASTHGGAGSNQPQHF
TRBV25-1	16	CASSGMFRVTRDPQYF
TRBV5-6	17	CASSFSYRGLSYNEQFF
TRBV7-6	11	CASSLDFEAFF
TRBV23-1	17	CASSQSFRQLDTGELFF
TRBV28	14	CASSLPRDSYEQYF
TRBV9	16	CASSIGTGVSGTEAFF
TRBV5-4	16	CASSLVGSGMLDTQYF
TRBV27	15	CAAGPPSSYNSPLHF
TRBV19	12	CVSWGAGDEQFF
TRBV14	18	CTSSPLVPRPYSNQPQHF
TRBV6-2/TRBV6-3	15	CASSYTSGDYNEQFF
TRBV7-6	17	CASSEFPAGGRDSPLHF
TRBV3-1	16	CASSQGGGVGADTQYF
TRBV19	19	CASSTPFGSSSLANYGYTF
TRBV6-6	14	CASSLLGQGNEQFF
TRBV4-1	17	CASSQPTSGGRTGELFF
TRBV7-3	11	CASSQNNGQFF